This T cell receptor beta chain was captured in a study of cytomegalovirus exposure and HLA in healthy donors (TCRdb year 2017). For context, the study as a whole: In an earlier analysis of around 540 of the donors, 276 Gb of sequence data and approximately 120 million unique TCR beta sequences from about 179 million T cells were reported. Along with the roughly 700-subject first cohort, a separate validation cohort of 120 different subjects was used. All discovery cohort repertoires had been generated using a single sequencing platform. Among the roughly 390 genotyped donors, approximately 76% belonged to the genetic ancestry cluster associated with self-reported Caucasian donors. The study profiled the T cell repertoires of more than 500 subjects by immunosequencing and related them to cytomegalovirus serostatus. Because of strong linkage in the cohort, roughly five DR-DQ haplotypes were treated as single units for association and clustering. To predict cytomegalovirus infection status, the study combined high-throughput TCR immunosequencing, statistical association of individual TCRs with disease status, and machine learning. HLA typing included class I and class II loci at four-digit resolution. Genome-wide SNP genotypes for about three fifths of the roughly 670 donors were used in a later genetic analysis, which treated that subset as a discovery cohort. In the later analysis, no new phenotypic data were used to find candidate immune exposures; instead, reliance was placed on TCR beta sequences and their occurrence across donors. Donor age, sex, ethnicity and CMV serostatus were compiled together with the repertoire data. The aim of the study was to test whether cataloging public T cell receptors could identify signatures of past pathogen exposure. To study patterns of TCR occurrence, a later analysis re-analyzed previously published TCR beta repertoires from more than 550 donors and added high-resolution HLA genotyping. The number of donors typed differed by locus, with roughly 629-640 for A, B, C, DRB1 and DQB1, roughly 520 for DQA1, 606 for DPA1, and some 440 for DPB1. Among some 410 genotyped donors of the cohort, an average of approximately 240,000 unique TCR beta nucleotide sequences was sequenced per donor, of which about 19% were non-productive. Roughly 300 gigabases of sequencing data and tens of millions of unique TCR sequences made up an early release that covered under 750 HLA-typed donors. In an earlier analysis of a few hundred of the donors, high-throughput TCR beta sequencing was used to judge whether each TCR beta V gene segment behaved as functional or pseudogenic. Overall results and qualifications from the work: In a later analysis, the rate of TCR association differed among HLA loci, with DRB1 alleles having the most associated TCRs and HLA-C alleles having the fewest. The study gave a list of 150 to 200 TCR beta chains associated with cytomegalovirus. Broadly in line with IMGT annotations, most TCR beta V segments showed up in productive rearrangements about 90% or about 30% of the time in an earlier analysis of 450 to 750 of the donors. The sequencing pipeline was judged likely to have produced a cluster of highly shared sequence variants as a technical artifact. Assigning TCR associations to individual alleles was difficult when HLA alleles, especially DR and DQ, strongly co-occurred. While some public TCRs were present in many individuals, most TCR sequences turned up only very rarely across donors. Most CMV-associated TCR beta chains appeared to be HLA-restricted in a later analysis, and the HLA associations seemed to be driven largely by CMV exposure. About 17 rarely observed V segments, including chromosome 9 orphons, were excluded from the earlier analysis of about 500 of the donors because counts were too low. Immune exposure information for the cohort was limited to CMV serostatus. Correlated functional status among segregating V segments might be attributable to linkage disequilibrium, but an unknown experimental factor could not be ruled out. Compared with equally common non-associated chains, HLA-associated TCR beta chains in a later analysis were more clonally expanded and had lower generation probabilities. This cohort had only TCR beta chains sequenced, and the lack of alpha or paired-chain data limited which features could be detected. A later genetic analysis reported fewer N-insertions in productive TCRs among donors in an Asian-associated ancestry cluster than the approximately 700-donor mean. The classifier was reported to diagnose cytomegalovirus status with high specificity and sensitivity in both the original cohort and the validation cohort. Several of the top co-occurrence clusters appeared to be linked to parvovirus B19, influenza, CMV and Epstein-Barr virus, according to a later analysis. At a false discovery rate of 0.05, a later analysis linked about 17,000 TCR beta sequences to specific HLA alleles. Because HLA typing was missing for some donors at each locus, association tests included only the typed subset. Three of the identified cytomegalovirus-associated TCR beta chains were confirmed in vitro to be specific for cytomegalovirus antigens. The authors suggested that the approach could potentially be extended to other disease states and immunological phenotypes. A further reported finding was that TCR beta sequences accurately predicted the HLA-A and HLA-B alleles for most subjects in the first cohort. Presence/absence analyses assumed roughly uniform sequencing depth across donors, an assumption that may not hold. Some IMGT-functional V segments, including TRBV6-2 and TRBV6-3, could not be distinguished by the 87-base-pair reads and were therefore excluded. An association between a missense DCLRE1C variant and V-gene and J-gene trimming of TCR beta chains was found in a later genetic analysis and replicated in an independent cohort.

Library generation was performed with the immunoSEQ multiplex PCR assay. The multiplex PCR relied on a mix of 60 forward primers for TCR Vbeta segments and 13 reverse primers for TCR Jbeta segments. A multiplex PCR assay on genomic DNA amplified the CDR3 region of rearranged TCR beta genes. Amplified TCR beta libraries were sequenced as 87-base-pair reads on the Illumina HiSeq System. Under the source paper's analysis protocol: A later analysis tallied 80 million to 95 million unique TCR beta chains across the 666 repertoires, and approximately 12 million of those chains were shared by two or more donors. A nearest-neighbor algorithm error-corrected the raw reads and collapsed the reads into unique sequences, merging closely related sequences to remove PCR and sequencing errors. V, D and J gene segments were assigned by aligning CDR3 sequences to IMGT reference sequences. For a sequence to be retained, a match of at least six nucleotides to both a V gene segment and a J gene segment was required. Rearrangements were classified as productive when the CDR3 lacked stop codons and remained in frame with V and J, and all other rearrangements were classified as non-productive. CDR3 was defined according to IMGT convention as the region running from the second conserved V-encoded cysteine to the conserved J-encoded phenylalanine. The earlier analysis of about 530 of the donors excluded any sequence lacking an unambiguous match to a single V gene segment. In an earlier analysis of approximately 610 of the donors, V segments were called functional above 56.7% productive rearrangements and were called segregating when the between-donor standard deviation exceeded 5%. A statistical classification framework was developed to diagnose cytomegalovirus status using the catalog of TCR beta chain sequences. In a later analysis, TCR nucleotide sequences were compared against IMGT/GENE-DB human TR gene sequences so that V and J genes could be assigned. A later analysis assigned CDR3 sequences and most-parsimonious VDJ recombination scenarios with the TCRdist pipeline. In a later analysis, each TCR beta chain was defined by its CDR3 amino acid sequence together with its V-gene family, and reads without a unique V-gene family were excluded. A later analysis removed 592 highly shared, low-generation-probability nucleotide sequences to deal with suspected cross-contamination and a sequencing artifact. In a later analysis, a clonal expansion index was calculated for each public chain from normalized within-repertoire ranks of inferred template counts. Generation probabilities in a later analysis came from a VDJ recombination model fitted to out-of-frame rearrangements, and those results were checked against IGoR. In a later analysis, hypergeometric tests were used to score TCR-TCR, TCR-HLA and TCR-CMV co-occurrence, with a repertoire-size bias correction applied to TCR pairs. In a later analysis, false discovery rates were estimated by permuting HLA or CMV assignments 20 times. In a later analysis, co-occurring TCRs were grouped using DBSCAN, and TCRdist sequence similarity was added for clustering within HLA-allele-positive subsets. Repertoires with fewer than 30,000 or more than 120,000 public chains were left out of co-occurrence clustering, as were several repertoires with anomalous nucleotide sharing. The table comes from immuneACCESS by way of TCRdb, which keeps in-frame sequences with V and J called. Part of the clones is missing from these tables; in studies checked, under half for an unresolved V gene and the rest for unknown reasons. Clone size and V and J calls were adopted from that table, with D and trimming inferred from the DNA. For this sample the table gives tens of thousands of clones, of which about two thirds were detected only once. The ten largest clonotypes hold more than 7% of the sample.

CDR1 and CDR2 were assigned from the germline V gene as SNHLY and FYNNEI. From the cysteine up to the phenylalanine, the CDR3 has a length of 14 residues. The sequence is cut down to CDR3 DNA, 42 bases in frame from base 1. At the junction V is shortened by 5 bases and J by 8 bases, with 18 bases in between. Regarding this clone: Its antigen target is currently unknown. The sample holds no much larger clone one base away, and base qualities are not on file.

In total, more than 500 healthy bone marrow donors made up the cohort. All cohort members were sampled while nominally healthy, although unrecorded immune exposures were likely present. The donor tested CMV seronegative and was one of the 352 seronegative cohort members. Every donor gave a peripheral blood sample, and the peripheral blood mononuclear cells from that sample were used for TCR beta sequencing. Genomic DNA extraction from the blood cell samples was performed with the Qiagen DNeasy Blood Extraction Kit. Here the chain combines TRBV2 and TRBJ1-2, and possibly TRBD1, on 5 matching bases. The sequencing input was PBMCs. The source is a man aged 55-75 years in good health and CMV-seronegative. The CDR3 is CASSQDTTPGGYTF. The DNA reads TGTGCCAGCAGTCAGGACACTACCCCAGGGGGCTACACCTTC. With the portions outside the CDR3 filled from the reference TRBV2 and TRBJ1-2 genes, the complete variable region becomes EPEVTQTPSHQVTQMGQEVILRCVPISNHLYFYWYRQILGQKVEFLVSFYNNEISEKSEIFDDQFSVERPDGSNFTLKIRSTKLEDSAMYFCASSQDTTPGGYTFGSGTRLTVV.